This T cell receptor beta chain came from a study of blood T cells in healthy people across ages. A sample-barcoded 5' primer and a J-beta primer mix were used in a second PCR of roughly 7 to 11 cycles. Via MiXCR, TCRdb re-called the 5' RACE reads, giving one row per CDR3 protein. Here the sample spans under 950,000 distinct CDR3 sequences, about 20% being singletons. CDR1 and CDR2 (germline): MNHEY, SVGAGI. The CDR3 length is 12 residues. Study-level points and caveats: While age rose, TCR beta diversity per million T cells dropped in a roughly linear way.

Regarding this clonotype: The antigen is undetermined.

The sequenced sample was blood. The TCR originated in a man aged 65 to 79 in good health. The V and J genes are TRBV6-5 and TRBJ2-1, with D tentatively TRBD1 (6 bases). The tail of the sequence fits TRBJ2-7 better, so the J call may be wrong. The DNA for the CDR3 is TGTGCCAGCAGTACTCGGACAGCTGAGCAGTACTTC. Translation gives CASSTRTAEQYF.